This TCR beta chain stems from a study of T cells in localized non-small cell lung cancer. Study-wide results and limits: Multi-region tumor sequencing was not done, so intratumor heterogeneity could not be excluded. Uninvolved adjacent lung showed peak T cell clonality, exceeding tumor.

CDR1 ENHRY and CDR2 SYGVKD come from the germline V gene. Trimming cost V 4 bases and J 7 bases, with 13 bases left between them. This CDR3 contains 13 residues. Using immunoSEQ multiplex PCR, the repertoire was profiled, and TCRdb retains in-frame clones only, with some absent. The sample yields 60,000 to 75,000 clones, approximately 84% seen once. A word on this clone: Its antigen remains unidentified.

The J gene is TRBJ1-2, the V gene TRBV10-3, with a tentative D call TRBD1 (5 bases). The sequencing used peripheral blood, collected before any cancer treatment. The TCR sequence derives from a female donor older than 55 with stage I lung adenocarcinoma. CDR3 DNA: TGTGCCATCAGTGTGGGGGAAGGGGCTGGCTACACCTTC. Amino acids: CAISVGEGAGYTF.